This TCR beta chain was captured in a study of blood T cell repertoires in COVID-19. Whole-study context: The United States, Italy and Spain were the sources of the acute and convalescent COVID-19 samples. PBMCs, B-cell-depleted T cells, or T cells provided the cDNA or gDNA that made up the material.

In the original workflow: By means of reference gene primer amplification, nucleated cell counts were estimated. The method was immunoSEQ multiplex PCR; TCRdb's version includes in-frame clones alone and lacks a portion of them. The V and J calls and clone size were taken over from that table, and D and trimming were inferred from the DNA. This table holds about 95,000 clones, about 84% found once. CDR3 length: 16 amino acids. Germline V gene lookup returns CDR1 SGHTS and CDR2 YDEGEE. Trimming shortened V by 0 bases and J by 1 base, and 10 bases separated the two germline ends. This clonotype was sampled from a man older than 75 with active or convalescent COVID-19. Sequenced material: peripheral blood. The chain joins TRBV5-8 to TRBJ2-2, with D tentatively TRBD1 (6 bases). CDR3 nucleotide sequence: TGTGCCAGCAGCTTGGGGACAGCTAAGAACACCGGGGAGCTGTTTTTT. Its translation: CASSLGTAKNTGELFF.